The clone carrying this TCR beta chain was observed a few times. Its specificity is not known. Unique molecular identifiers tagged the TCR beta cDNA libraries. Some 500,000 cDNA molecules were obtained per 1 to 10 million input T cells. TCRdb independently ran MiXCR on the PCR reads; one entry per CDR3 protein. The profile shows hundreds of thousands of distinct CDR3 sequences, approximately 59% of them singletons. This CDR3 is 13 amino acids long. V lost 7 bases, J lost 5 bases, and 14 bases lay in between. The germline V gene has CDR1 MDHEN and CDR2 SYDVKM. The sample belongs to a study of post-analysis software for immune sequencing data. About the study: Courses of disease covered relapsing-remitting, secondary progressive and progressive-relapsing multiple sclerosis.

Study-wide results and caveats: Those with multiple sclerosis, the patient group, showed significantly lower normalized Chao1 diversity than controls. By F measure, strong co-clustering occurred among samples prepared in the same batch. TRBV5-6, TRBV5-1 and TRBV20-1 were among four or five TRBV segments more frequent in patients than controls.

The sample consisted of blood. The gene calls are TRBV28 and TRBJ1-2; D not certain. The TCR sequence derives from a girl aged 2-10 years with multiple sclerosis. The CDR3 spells CASTTLAGYGYTF. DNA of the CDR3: TGTGCCAGCACCACACTCGCGGGGTATGGCTACACCTTC.